This T cell receptor beta chain stems from a study of control samples from healthy donors and cancer patients. Assay: immunoSEQ multiplex PCR; the TCRdb copy retains only in-frame clones and omits some. The sample has some 140,000 clones; about nine tenths are singletons. The V end was cut by 3 bases, the J end by 0 bases, with 9 bases between. The V gene's germline CDR1 is LGHDT and CDR2 YNNKEL (reference sequence). This CDR3 contains 16 residues. J is TRBJ2-6 and V is TRBV3-1 (or the pseudogene TRBV3-2); D gene ambiguous. This TCR derives from a man over 45 with head and neck cancer. The sequenced material came from PBMCs. The CDR3 DNA reads as TGTGCCAGCAGCCACCGACCGAGCTCTGGGGCCAACGTCCTGACTTTC. This codes for CASSHRPSSGANVLTF.